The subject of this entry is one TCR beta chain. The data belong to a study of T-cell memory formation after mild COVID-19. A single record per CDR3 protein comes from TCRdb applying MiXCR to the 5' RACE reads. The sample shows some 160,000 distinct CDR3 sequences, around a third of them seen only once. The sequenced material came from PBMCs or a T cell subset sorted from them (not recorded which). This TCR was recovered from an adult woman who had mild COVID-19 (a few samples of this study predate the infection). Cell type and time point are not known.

As DNA, the CDR3 is TGTGCCAGCAGCTTAGGACAGGGGGTAACCTACGAGCAGTACTTC. It yields the protein CASSLGQGVTYEQYF. The chain recombines TRBV11-2 with TRBJ2-7, with TRBD1 matching 9 bases. The germline V gene has CDR1 SGHAT and CDR2 FQNNGV. CDR3 length equals 15 residues. V dropped 1 base and J dropped 2; count of bases not matched to a gene: 3. The full variable domain, its missing parts supplied by reference TRBV11-2 and TRBJ2-7, is EAGVAQSPRYKIIEKRQSVAFWCNPISGHATLYWYQQILGQGPKLLIQFQNNGVVDDSQLPKDRFSAERLKGVDSTLKIQPAKLEDSAVYLCASSLGQGVTYEQYFGPGTRLTVT.